The T cell receptor beta chain under discussion was sequenced for a study of blood T cell repertoires in COVID-19. In the original workflow: Using reference gene primer amplification, nucleated cell counts were estimated. Generated by immunoSEQ multiplex PCR, the TCRdb table keeps only in-frame clones and is missing some. V, J and clone size are taken as reported in that table, and D and trimming were inferred from the DNA itself. The sample lists 85,000 to 100,000 clones; 75% to 85% were seen once. In germline, CDR1 is MNHEY, CDR2 SVGEGT. The V gene end was trimmed by 6 bases and the J gene end by 5 bases; junction bases not matched to a gene: 12. The CDR3 is 15 amino acids.

The chain links TRBV6-2 or TRBV6-3 to TRBJ2-5; 7 positions agree with TRBD2. The sequencing input was peripheral blood. This receptor was taken from a woman aged 80 or over with active or convalescent COVID-19. DNA of the CDR3: TGTGCCAGCAGCGAAGCCGGGAGGATTGGGGAGACCCAGTACTTC. It specifies CASSEAGRIGETQYF.